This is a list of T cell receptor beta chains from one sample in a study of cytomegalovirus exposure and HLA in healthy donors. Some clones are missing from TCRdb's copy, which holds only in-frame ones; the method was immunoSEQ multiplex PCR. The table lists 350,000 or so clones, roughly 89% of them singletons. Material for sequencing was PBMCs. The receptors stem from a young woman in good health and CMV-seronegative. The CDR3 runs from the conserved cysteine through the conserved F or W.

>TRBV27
CASSLSRQGITEAFF
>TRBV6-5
CASSYRGQETQYF
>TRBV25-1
CASSEYGSTNYGYTF
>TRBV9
CASSTPNTGELFF
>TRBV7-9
CASSSGSPNYEQYF
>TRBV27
CASRYTGGYEQYF
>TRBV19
CASSPGQGVYNEQFF
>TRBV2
CASSEFQTWRDNEQFF
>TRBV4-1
CASSQDRGKYNEQFF
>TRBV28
CASSLSGGPTEAFF
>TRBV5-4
CASSQEGSNEKLFF
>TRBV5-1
CASSVGHRSTGELFF
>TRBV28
CASTDVGTEYQETQYF
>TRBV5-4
CASSLPRGTDTQYF
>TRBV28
CASSPPDRAEAFF
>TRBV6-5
CASSYEREYNEQFF
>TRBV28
CASRGQGLVPTQYF
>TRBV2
CASSVSGPENTGELFF
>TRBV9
CASSVWGGETQYF
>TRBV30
CAWSVAGLDTQYF
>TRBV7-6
CASSRDRAGGYTF
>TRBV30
CAWSPLASGGYNEQFF
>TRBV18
CASSPMSTGNTIYF
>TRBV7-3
CASSPGGVVTGELFF
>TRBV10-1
CASVPACPGAGGIPSYEQYF
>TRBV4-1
CASSQYPGGTEAFF
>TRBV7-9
CASSLERLGEQYF
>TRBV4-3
CASSQWGDGNEQYF
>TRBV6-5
CASIRDRGSYEQYF
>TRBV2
CASSLQDVHDTGELFF
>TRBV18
CASSPRQGSEETQYF
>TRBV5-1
CASSSGKDRRVYGYTF
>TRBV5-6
CASSLLEEQYF
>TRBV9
CASSVAPSRPTDTQYF
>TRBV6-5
CASRPDRAEQPQHF
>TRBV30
CAWGKGQDYNEQFF
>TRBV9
CASSVAPGGELFF
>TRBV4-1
CASSQDYPLAGERYEQYF
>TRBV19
CASVDDRSANYGYTF
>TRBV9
CASSVDRGEKLFF
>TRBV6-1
CASKTGNVGEQYF
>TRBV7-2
CASSLWAF
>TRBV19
CASSPGQGGNTEAFF
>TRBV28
CASRRGTGIAKNIQYF